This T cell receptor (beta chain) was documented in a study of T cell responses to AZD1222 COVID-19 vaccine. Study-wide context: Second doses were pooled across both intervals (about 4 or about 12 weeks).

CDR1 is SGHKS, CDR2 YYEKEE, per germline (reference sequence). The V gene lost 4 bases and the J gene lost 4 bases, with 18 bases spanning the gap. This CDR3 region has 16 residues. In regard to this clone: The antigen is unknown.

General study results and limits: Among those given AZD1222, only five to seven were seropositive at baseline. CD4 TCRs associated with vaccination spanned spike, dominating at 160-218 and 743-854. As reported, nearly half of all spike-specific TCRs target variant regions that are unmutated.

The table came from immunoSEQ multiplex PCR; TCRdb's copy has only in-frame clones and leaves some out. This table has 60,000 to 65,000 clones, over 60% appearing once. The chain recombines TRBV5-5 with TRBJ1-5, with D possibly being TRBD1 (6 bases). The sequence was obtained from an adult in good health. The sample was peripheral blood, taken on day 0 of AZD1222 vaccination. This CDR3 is CASSPQGRGKNQPQHF. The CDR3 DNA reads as TGTGCCAGCAGCCCACAAGGCAGGGGAAAGAATCAGCCCCAGCATTTT.